Each of the 24 T cell receptor beta chains below was sequenced from the same sample in a study of CD8 T cells in Susac syndrome. A quantity of about 0.5 to 1 ug RNA underwent reverse transcription using random hexamers. TCRdb re-called the immunoSEQ multiplex PCR reads with MiXCR, one entry per CDR3 protein. The data contain 150,000 to 200,000 distinct CDR3 sequences, about 95% of them seen just once; the ten biggest clones take up more than 0.08%. Sequenced material: CD4+ T cells from PBMCs. The source of these receptors is a human donor with Susac syndrome.

On this clonotype itself: Germline and junction disagree at one end, which may indicate a read error. The chain has TRBV7-7 and TRBJ2-5; D is undetermined. Germline assignment: CDR1 SSHAT and CDR2 FNYEAQ (reference sequence). The CDR3 extends over 15 amino acids. The CDR3 nucleotides are TGTGCTAGCAGCCTTAATTTAGGCTCAATGGAGACCCAGTACTTC. This sequence encodes CASSLNLGSMETQYF.

This chain joins TRBV19 and TRBJ1-1, with D unclear. The CDR3 runs 13 residues. Germline V gene lookup returns CDR1 LNHDA and CDR2 SQIVND (reference sequence). Trimming shortened V by 5 bases and J by 7 bases, and 14 bases separated the two germline ends. This chain's CDR3 is CASSADRELEAFF. The CDR3 DNA sequence: TGTGCCAGTAGTGCGGACCGGGAACTTGAAGCTTTCTTT.

This clonotype appeared a single time. For the CDR3, the DNA is TGTGCCAGCCGTGGCGGTAGCACAGATACGCAGTATTTT. Translation: CASRGGSTDTQYF. The chain couples TRBV9 to TRBJ2-3; D unresolved. V was shortened by 7 bases and J by 0 bases, with 9 bases between the two germline ends. The V gene's germline CDR1 is SGDLS and CDR2 YYNGEE. CDR3 size: 13 residues.

This chain links TRBV12-3 or TRBV12-4 with TRBJ2-2; the D gene is possibly TRBD2 (6 bases). The CDR3 extends over 14 amino acids. The ends were cut back, 3 bases at V and 5 bases at J, with 10 bases in the middle. The CDR3 loop is CASSLAAGTGELFF. The CDR3 coding sequence is TGTGCCAGCAGTTTGGCGGCGGGGACCGGGGAGCTGTTTTTT.

The chain has TRBV14 and TRBJ1-2; D gene ambiguous. The ends were cut back, 3 bases at V and 4 bases at J, with 6 bases in the middle. The CDR3 runs to 12 residues. The germline gives CDR1 SGHDN, CDR2 FVKESK. The CDR3 protein is CASSHFRYGYTF. DNA of the CDR3: TGTGCCAGCAGCCATTTCCGCTATGGCTACACCTTC.

The CDR3 loop is CSARGEVTDTQYF. Here the CDR3 DNA reads TGCAGTGCTAGAGGAGAGGTAACAGATACGCAGTATTTT. The chain links TRBV20-1 to TRBJ2-3; D gene unclear. The CDR3 runs to 13 residues. The V gene lost 1 base and the J gene lost 3 bases, with 8 bases spanning the gap. Germline values: CDR1 DFQATT, CDR2 SNEGSKA (reference sequence).

The chain couples TRBV7-6 to TRBJ1-2; a weak D match, TRBD1 (6 bases). The CDR3 is 17 amino acids. CDR1 is SGHVS, CDR2 FNYEAQ, per germline. V lost 1 base to trimming and J lost 1 base, with 16 bases between them. The CDR3 nucleotides read TGTGCCAGCAGCTTAGGTTCGGGGGCGCGGAGTAACTATGGCTACACCTTC. This gives the protein CASSLGSGARSNYGYTF.

The rearrangement joins TRBV6-2 or TRBV6-3 to TRBJ1-1; D may be TRBD1 (5 bases). V lost 4 bases to trimming and J lost 6 bases, with 21 bases between them. The CDR3 sequence is 16 residues long. CDR1 MNHEY and CDR2 SVGEGT come from the germline V gene. CDR3 bases: TGTGCCAGCAGTTGGGGGAAAGAACAGGAACCCCCTGAAGCTTTCTTT. Translating it yields CASSWGKEQEPPEAFF.

The chain couples TRBV12-3 or TRBV12-4 to TRBJ2-1; tentatively, D is TRBD2 (5 bases). V lost 5 bases, J lost 8 bases, and 13 bases lay in between. This CDR3 has 13 residues. CDR3 in DNA: TGTGCCAGCAGTCCGGACTTGAGGGATGAGCAGTTCTTC. It codes for CASSPDLRDEQFF.

The chain is built from TRBV7-2 and TRBJ2-2; 9 bases map to TRBD2. Looked up from germline, CDR1 is SGHTA and CDR2 is FQGNSA. The V and J ends lost 3 bases and 4 bases, in that order; junction bases with no gene match: 0. The CDR3 covers 14 residues. CDR3 sequence (DNA): TGTGCCAGCAGCTTTAGCGGGGGCACCGGGGAGCTGTTTTTT. Residues: CASSFSGGTGELFF.

The chain links TRBV30 to TRBJ1-5; D unclear. Germline CDR1 reads GTSNPN; CDR2 reads SVGIG (reference sequence). The CDR3 length is 14 residues. V gave up 3 bases and J gave up 9 bases, with 18 bases separating them. CDR3 region: CAWSPGPRVGPQHF. In nucleotides, the CDR3 is TGTGCCTGGAGCCCCGGGCCTCGAGTTGGGCCCCAGCATTTT.

The genes are TRBV29-1 and TRBJ2-7; TRBD1 agrees at 7 bases. The V and J ends lost 1 base and 2 bases, in that order; junction bases with no gene match: 11. The CDR3 contains 16 residues. The germline V gene has CDR1 SQVTM and CDR2 ANQGSEA. CDR3 region: CSVEGMTGTDPYEQYF. The CDR3 DNA reads as TGCAGCGTTGAAGGAATGACCGGGACAGATCCCTACGAGCAGTACTTC.

CDR3 in amino acids: CATSTGESMPQHF. The CDR3 DNA reads TGTGCCACCTCCACGGGGGAGTCAATGCCCCAGCATTTT. This rearrangement joins TRBV24-1 to TRBJ1-5; D may be TRBD1 (5 bases). The germline V gene encodes CDR1 KGHDR and CDR2 SFDVKD. Trimming left V 9 bases short and J 9 bases short, with 17 bases between. The CDR3 length is 13 residues.

The chain combines TRBV3-1 with TRBJ1-2, with 8 bases aligning to TRBD1. Germline CDR1 and CDR2: LGHDT and YNNKEL (reference sequence). The CDR3 is 14 amino acids. V dropped 4 bases and J dropped 4; count of bases not matched to a gene: 5. The CDR3 protein is CASSPTGEGYGYTF. The CDR3 nucleotides read TGTGCCAGCAGCCCGACAGGGGAGGGCTATGGCTACACCTTC.

This sequence joins TRBV30 and TRBJ2-3; perhaps D is TRBD1 or TRBD2 (5 bases each). Trimming removed 5 bases from V and 6 bases from J, with 9 bases in between. The germline CDR1 and CDR2 sequences are GTSNPN and SVGIG (reference sequence). This CDR3 region has 11 residues. CDR3: CAWGGLDTQYF. In DNA, the CDR3 is TGTGCCTGGGGGGGTTTGGATACGCAGTATTTT.

This rearrangement joins TRBV7-2 to TRBJ1-3; no clear D gene. The CDR3 covers 14 residues. The V gene's germline CDR1 is SGHTA and CDR2 FQGNSA. With 6 bases removed from V and 7 bases from J, the gap between germline ends came to 16 bases. CDR3 sequence reads: CASSSTYALNTIYF. CDR3 DNA sequence: TGTGCCAGCAGTTCGACCTACGCGCTCAACACCATATATTTT.

The chain uses TRBV13 and TRBJ1-3; 7 nucleotides line up with TRBD1. V trimming: 0 bases; J trimming: 8 bases; junction bases outside the gene matches: 10. CDR3 size: 16 residues. Germline CDR1 PRHDT, CDR2 FYEKMQ (reference sequence). Here the CDR3 DNA reads TGTGCCAGCAGCTTAGGCACGGACAGGCTGGGTGACACCATATATTTT. Amino acid sequence: CASSLGTDRLGDTIYF.

In this sample, this clonotype turned up once. V is TRBV2 and J is TRBJ2-1, with D possibly being TRBD2 (5 bases). The CDR3 sequence is 13 residues long. Germline V gene lookup returns CDR1 SNHLY and CDR2 FYNNEI. V was trimmed by 2 bases and J by 8 bases, leaving 10 bases between them. The CDR3 is CASSERAGDEQFF. The CDR3 DNA is TGTGCCAGCAGTGAAAGGGCCGGGGATGAGCAGTTCTTC.

This chain links TRBV18 with TRBJ2-7; D is possibly TRBD2 (6 bases). This CDR3 region has 15 residues. Trimming left V 1 base short and J 3 bases short, with 13 bases between. Germline V lookup: CDR1 KGHSH, CDR2 LQKENI. In DNA, the CDR3 is TGTGCCAGCTCACCACGGCAGGGAGCGGGCTACGAGCAGTACTTC. Protein product: CASSPRQGAGYEQYF.

This clonotype was observed a single time. This chain uses TRBV20-1 with TRBJ1-2; possible D gene TRBD1, 6 bases. There are 15 residues in the CDR3. The V end lost 2 bases, the J end lost 3 bases, and 16 bases lay between the germline ends. The V gene's germline CDR1 is DFQATT and CDR2 SNEGSKA (reference sequence). The CDR3 region has the DNA TGCAGTGCTAGATCCGCCGAAGGACAGCACTATGGCTACACCTTC. It encodes CSARSAEGQHYGYTF.

The CDR3 DNA reads as TGCAGCGTTGTGGCGGCACAGGGCGTGGATGGCTACACCTTC. Protein: CSVVAAQGVDGYTF. V gene TRBV29-1 combines with J gene TRBJ1-2, with D possibly matching TRBD1 (6 bases). The V end lost 4 bases, the J end lost 6 bases, and 18 bases lay between the germline ends. CDR3 size: 14 residues. Germline loops: CDR1 SQVTM, CDR2 ANQGSEA.

The rearrangement links TRBV5-1 to TRBJ2-1; D uncertain. Trimming cost V 4 bases and J 4 bases, with 9 bases left between them. CDR1 SGHRS and CDR2 YFSETQ come from the germline V gene. This CDR3 is 13 amino acids long. CDR3 protein: CASSLTLYNEQFF. The CDR3 nucleotides read TGCGCCAGCAGCCTCACATTGTACAATGAGCAGTTCTTC. The whole variable domain, remainder taken from reference TRBV5-1 and TRBJ2-1, is KAGVTQTPRYLIKTRGQQVTLSCSPISGHRSVSWYQQTPGQGLQFLFEYFSETQRNKGNFPGRFSGRQFSNSRSEMNVSTLELGDSALYLCASSLTLYNEQFFGPGTRLTVL.

J is TRBJ2-1 and V is TRBV30, with 10 bases fitting TRBD2. V trimming: 3 bases; J trimming: 7 bases; junction bases outside the gene matches: 3. Germline V gene lookup returns CDR1 GTSNPN and CDR2 SVGIG (reference sequence). The CDR3 has 13 amino acids. The DNA for the CDR3 is TGTGCCTGGAGGCTAGCGGGAGTTAATGAGCAGTTCTTC. It yields the protein CAWRLAGVNEQFF.

The rearrangement joins TRBV2 to TRBJ2-1; D is uncertain. Germline V gives CDR1 SNHLY, CDR2 FYNNEI. Between the trimmed V and J ends, which lost 3 bases and 12 bases, there was a span of 12 bases. The CDR3 runs 12 residues. The CDR3 is CASSEGNWGQFF. CDR3 sequence (DNA): TGTGCCAGCAGTGAGGGTAACTGGGGGCAGTTCTTC.